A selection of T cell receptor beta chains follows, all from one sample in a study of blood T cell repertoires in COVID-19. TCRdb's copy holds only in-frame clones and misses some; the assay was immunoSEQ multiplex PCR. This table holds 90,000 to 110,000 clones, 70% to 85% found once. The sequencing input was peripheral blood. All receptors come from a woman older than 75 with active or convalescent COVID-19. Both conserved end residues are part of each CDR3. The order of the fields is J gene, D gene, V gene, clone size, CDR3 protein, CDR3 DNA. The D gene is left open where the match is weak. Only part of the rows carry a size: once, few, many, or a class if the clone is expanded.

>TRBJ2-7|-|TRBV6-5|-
CASSYYPGVSYEQYF
TGTGCCAGCAGTTATTACCCAGGGGTCTCCTACGAGCAGTACTTC
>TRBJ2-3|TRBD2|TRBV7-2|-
CASSLAGVFTDTQYF
TGTGCCAGCAGTCTAGCGGGAGTTTTCACAGATACGCAGTATTTT
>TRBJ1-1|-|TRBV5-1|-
CASRLKEISGEAFF
TGCGCCAGCAGACTGAAAGAGATTTCAGGTGAAGCTTTCTTT
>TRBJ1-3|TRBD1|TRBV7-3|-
CASPTHRDREVPGNTIYF
TGTGCCAGCCCTACCCACCGGGACAGGGAGGTACCTGGAAACACCATATATTTT
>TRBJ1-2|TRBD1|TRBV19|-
CASRAGGAYGYTF
TGTGCCAGTAGGGCAGGGGGCGCCTATGGCTACACCTTC
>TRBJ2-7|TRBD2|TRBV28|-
CASTRGIASRTSSFSYEQYF
TGTGCCAGCACCCGAGGAATCGCCTCAAGGACTAGCTCCTTCTCCTACGAGCAGTACTTC
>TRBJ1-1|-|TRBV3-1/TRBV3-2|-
CASRPASQGKGEAFF
TGTGCCAGCAGACCAGCTTCACAGGGAAAGGGCGAAGCTTTCTTT
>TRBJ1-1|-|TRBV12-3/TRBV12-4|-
CASSLSGPLEAFF
TGTGCCAGCAGTTTAAGTGGGCCCCTTGAAGCTTTCTTT
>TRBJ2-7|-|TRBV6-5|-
CASSRSSNSYEQYF
TGTGCCAGCAGCCGGTCTTCCAACTCCTACGAGCAGTACTTC
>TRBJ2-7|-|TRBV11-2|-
CASSLRIGQSSYEQYF
TGTGCCAGCAGCTTGAGGATCGGTCAAAGCTCCTACGAGCAGTACTTC
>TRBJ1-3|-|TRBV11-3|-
CASSFGHTGNTIYF
TGTGCCAGCAGCTTTGGGCACACTGGAAACACCATATATTTT
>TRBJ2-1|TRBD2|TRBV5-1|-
CASSSSGGAYNEQFF
TGCGCCAGCAGCTCGAGCGGGGGGGCCTACAATGAGCAGTTCTTC
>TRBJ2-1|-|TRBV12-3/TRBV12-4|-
CASSLGTINEQFF
TGTGCCAGCAGTCTAGGAACTATCAATGAGCAGTTCTTC
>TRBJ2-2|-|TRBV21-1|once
CASSKGLAGFRMFMSGELFF
TGTGCCAGCAGCAAAGGACTAGCGGGATTTCGTATGTTCATGTCCGGGGAGCTGTTTTTT
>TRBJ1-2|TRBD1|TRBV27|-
CASRRDRVMGGYTF
TGTGCCAGCAGAAGGGACAGGGTGATGGGTGGCTACACCTTC
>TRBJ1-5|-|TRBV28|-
CASSSGQINQPQHF
TGTGCCAGCAGTTCCGGACAGATCAATCAGCCCCAGCATTTT
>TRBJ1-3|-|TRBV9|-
CASRPHQGNSGNTIYF
TGTGCCAGCAGACCCCACCAGGGGAACTCTGGAAACACCATATATTTT
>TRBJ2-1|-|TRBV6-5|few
CASSYRRAGYNEQFF
TGTGCCAGCAGTTACCGGAGGGCCGGATACAATGAGCAGTTCTTC
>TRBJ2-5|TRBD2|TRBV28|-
CASSLRFGGGIGKTQYF
TGTGCCAGCAGTTTACGATTCGGGGGGGGGATCGGCAAGACCCAGTACTTC
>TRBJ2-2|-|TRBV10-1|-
CASTISQVANTGELFF
TGCGCCAGCACTATATCACAGGTGGCGAACACCGGGGAGCTGTTTTTT
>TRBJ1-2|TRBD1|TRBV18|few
CASSSGTGANYGYTF
TGTGCCAGCTCATCTGGGACAGGGGCTAACTATGGCTACACCTTC
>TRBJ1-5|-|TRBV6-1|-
CASSDRDRQPQHF
TGTGCCAGCAGTGACAGGGATCGGCAGCCCCAGCATTTT
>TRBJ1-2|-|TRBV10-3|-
CAITRGAPEDYGYTF
TGTGCCATCACCCGGGGGGCACCAGAGGACTATGGCTACACCTTC
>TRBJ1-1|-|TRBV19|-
CASSIGGLGREELEAFF
TGTGCCAGTAGTATAGGCGGCTTGGGTAGGGAGGAACTTGAAGCTTTCTTT
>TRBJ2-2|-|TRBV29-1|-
CSVVRVDTGELFF
TGCAGCGTTGTCAGGGTTGACACCGGGGAGCTGTTTTTT
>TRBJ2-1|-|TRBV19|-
CASSSGRGGNEQFF
TGTGCCAGTAGTTCGGGCAGGGGAGGGAATGAGCAGTTCTTC
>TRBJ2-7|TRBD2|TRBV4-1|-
CASSPPGFGLGKREQYF
TGCGCCAGCAGCCCGCCCGGTTTTGGACTAGGAAAGCGCGAGCAGTACTTC
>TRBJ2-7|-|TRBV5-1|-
CASSRLRSYEQYF
TGCGCCAGCAGCCGCTTGCGATCCTACGAGCAGTACTTC
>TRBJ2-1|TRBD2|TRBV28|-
CASDLAGGDNEQFF
TGTGCCTCTGACCTAGCGGGAGGGGACAATGAGCAGTTCTTC
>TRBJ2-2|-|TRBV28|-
CASSSYPGGTGELFF
TGTGCCAGCAGTTCATACCCCGGCGGCACCGGGGAGCTGTTTTTT
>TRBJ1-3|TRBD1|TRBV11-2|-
CASSLDLGQGAISGNTIYF
TGTGCCAGCAGCTTAGATCTCGGACAGGGAGCGATCTCTGGAAACACCATATATTTT
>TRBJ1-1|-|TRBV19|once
CASMEGGFSGNTEAFF
TGTGCCAGTATGGAGGGGGGGTTCAGCGGGAACACTGAAGCTTTCTTT
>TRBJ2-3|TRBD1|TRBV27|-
CASSFGTGSTDTQYF
TGTGCCAGCAGTTTCGGGACAGGGAGCACAGATACGCAGTATTTT
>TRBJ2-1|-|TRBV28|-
CASSLIPSNFEQFF
TGTGCCAGCAGTTTAATCCCGAGTAATTTTGAGCAGTTCTTC
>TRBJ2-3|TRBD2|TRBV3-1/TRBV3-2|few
CASSQGSSGNTQYF
TGTGCCAGCAGCCAAGGAAGTAGCGGGAATACGCAGTATTTT
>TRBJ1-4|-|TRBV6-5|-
CASSSGTTTNEKLFF
TGTGCCAGCAGTTCCGGGACTACAACTAATGAAAAACTGTTTTTT
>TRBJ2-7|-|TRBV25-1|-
CASSMRVTSSYEQYF
TGTGCCAGCAGTATGAGAGTCACGAGCTCCTACGAGCAGTACTTC
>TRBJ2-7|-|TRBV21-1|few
CASSLQGAPYEQYF
TGTGCCAGCAGCTTACAGGGGGCACCCTACGAGCAGTACTTC
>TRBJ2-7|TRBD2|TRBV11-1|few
CASSLVLAGGYEQYF
TGTGCCAGCAGCTTAGTACTAGCGGGAGGATACGAGCAGTACTTC
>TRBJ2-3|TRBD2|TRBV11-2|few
CASSLDRAGGTTDTQYF
TGTGCCAGCAGCTTAGATCGGGCGGGAGGGACCACAGATACGCAGTATTTT
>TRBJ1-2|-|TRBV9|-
CASSVDPGANYGYTF
TGTGCCAGCAGCGTAGACCCAGGGGCTAACTATGGCTACACCTTC
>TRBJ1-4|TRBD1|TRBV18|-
CASSRQPGQGDEKLFF
TGTGCCAGCTCACGACAACCGGGACAGGGTGATGAAAAACTGTTTTTT
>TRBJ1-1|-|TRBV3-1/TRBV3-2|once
CASSQSGMNTEAFF
TGTGCCAGCAGCCAGTCAGGGATGAACACTGAAGCTTTCTTT
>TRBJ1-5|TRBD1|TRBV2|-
CASSELDRGQPQHF
TGTGCCAGCAGTGAACTGGACAGGGGTCAGCCCCAGCATTTT